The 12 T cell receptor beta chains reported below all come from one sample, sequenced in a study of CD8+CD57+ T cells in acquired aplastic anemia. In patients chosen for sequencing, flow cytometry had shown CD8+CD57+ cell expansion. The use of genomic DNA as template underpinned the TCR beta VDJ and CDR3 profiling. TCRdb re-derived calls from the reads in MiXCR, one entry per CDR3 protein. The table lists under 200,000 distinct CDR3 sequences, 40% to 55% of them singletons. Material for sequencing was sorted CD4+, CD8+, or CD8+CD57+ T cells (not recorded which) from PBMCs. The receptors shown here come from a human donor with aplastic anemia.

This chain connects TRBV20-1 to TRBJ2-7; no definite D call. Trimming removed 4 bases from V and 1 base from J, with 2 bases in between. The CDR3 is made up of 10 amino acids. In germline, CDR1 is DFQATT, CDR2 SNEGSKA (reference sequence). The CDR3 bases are TGCAGTGCTAAGTCCTACGAGCAGTACTTC. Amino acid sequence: CSAKSYEQYF.

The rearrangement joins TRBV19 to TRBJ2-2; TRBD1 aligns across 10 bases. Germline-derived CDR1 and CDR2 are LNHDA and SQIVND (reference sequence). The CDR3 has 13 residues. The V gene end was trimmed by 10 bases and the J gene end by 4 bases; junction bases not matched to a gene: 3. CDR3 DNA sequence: TGTGCCACCCGGGACAGGGGCACCGGGGAGCTGTTTTTT. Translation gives CATRDRGTGELFF.

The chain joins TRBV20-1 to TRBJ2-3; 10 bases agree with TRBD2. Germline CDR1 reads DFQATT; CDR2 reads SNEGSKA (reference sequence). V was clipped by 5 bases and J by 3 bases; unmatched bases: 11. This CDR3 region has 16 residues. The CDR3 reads CSAGPIAGGRTDTQYF. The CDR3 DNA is TGCAGTGCTGGACCTATAGCGGGGGGTAGGACAGATACGCAGTATTTT.

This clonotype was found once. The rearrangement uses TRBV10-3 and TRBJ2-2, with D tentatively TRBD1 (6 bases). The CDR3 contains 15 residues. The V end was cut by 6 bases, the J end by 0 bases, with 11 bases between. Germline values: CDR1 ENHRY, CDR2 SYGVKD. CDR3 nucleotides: TGTGCCATCAGCATGACAGGTGCGAACACCGGGGAGCTGTTTTTT. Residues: CAISMTGANTGELFF.

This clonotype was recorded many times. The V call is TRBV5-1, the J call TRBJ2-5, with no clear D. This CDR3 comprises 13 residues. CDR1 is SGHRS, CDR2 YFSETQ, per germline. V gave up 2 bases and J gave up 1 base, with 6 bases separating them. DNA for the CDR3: TGCGCCAGCAGCTTATCCCTCCAAGAGACCCAGTACTTC. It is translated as CASSLSLQETQYF.

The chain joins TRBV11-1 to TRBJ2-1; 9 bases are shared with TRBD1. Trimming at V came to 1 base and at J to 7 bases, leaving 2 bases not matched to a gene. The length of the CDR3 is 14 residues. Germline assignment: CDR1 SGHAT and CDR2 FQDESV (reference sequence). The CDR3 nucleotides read TGTGCCAGCAGCTTAGGGACAGGGGTGAATGAGCAGTTCTTC. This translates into CASSLGTGVNEQFF.

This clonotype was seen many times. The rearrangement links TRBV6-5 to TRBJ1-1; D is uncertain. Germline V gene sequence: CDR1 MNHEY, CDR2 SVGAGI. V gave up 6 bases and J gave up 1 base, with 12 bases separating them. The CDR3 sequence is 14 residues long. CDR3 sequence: CASRPLVANTEAFF. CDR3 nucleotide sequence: TGTGCCAGCAGGCCCCTTGTGGCGAACACTGAAGCTTTCTTT.

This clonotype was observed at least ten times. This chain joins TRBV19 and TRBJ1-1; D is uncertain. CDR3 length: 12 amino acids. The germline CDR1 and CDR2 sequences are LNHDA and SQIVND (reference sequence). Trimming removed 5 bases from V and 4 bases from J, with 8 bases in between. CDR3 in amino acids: CASSPGGTEAFF. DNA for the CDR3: TGTGCCAGTAGTCCGGGTGGCACTGAAGCTTTCTTT.

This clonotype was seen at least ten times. CDR3 nucleotide sequence: TGCAGTGCTCGCCGGGTGGGGGCGCAGGGCACCGGGGAGCTGTTTTTT. Translating it yields CSARRVGAQGTGELFF. The rearrangement uses TRBV20-1 and TRBJ2-2, with D possibly matching TRBD1 (6 bases). Germline V lookup: CDR1 DFQATT, CDR2 SNEGSKA (reference sequence). This CDR3 comprises 16 residues. Deletions cut 5 bases from V and 4 bases from J, with 20 bases between.

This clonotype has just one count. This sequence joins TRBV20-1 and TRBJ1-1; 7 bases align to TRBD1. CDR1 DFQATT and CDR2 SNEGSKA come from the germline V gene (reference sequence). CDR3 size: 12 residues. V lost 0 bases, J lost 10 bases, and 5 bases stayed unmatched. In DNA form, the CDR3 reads TGCAGTGCTAGAGATCCCGGACAGGCAGCTTTCTTT. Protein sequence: CSARDPGQAAFF.

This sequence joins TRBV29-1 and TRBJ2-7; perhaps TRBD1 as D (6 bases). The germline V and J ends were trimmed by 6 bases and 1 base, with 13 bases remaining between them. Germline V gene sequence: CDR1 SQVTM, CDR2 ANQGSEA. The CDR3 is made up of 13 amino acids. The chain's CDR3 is CSVRGTVSYEQYF. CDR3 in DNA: TGCAGCGTGAGGGGGACGGTTTCCTACGAGCAGTACTTC.

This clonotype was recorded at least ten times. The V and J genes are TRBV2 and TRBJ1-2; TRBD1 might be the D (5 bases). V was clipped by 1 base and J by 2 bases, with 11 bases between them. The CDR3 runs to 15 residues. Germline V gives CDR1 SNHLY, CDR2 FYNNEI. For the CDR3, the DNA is TGTGCCAGCAGTGAAGGGGCAGGGCCCAACTATGGCTACACCTTC. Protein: CASSEGAGPNYGYTF.